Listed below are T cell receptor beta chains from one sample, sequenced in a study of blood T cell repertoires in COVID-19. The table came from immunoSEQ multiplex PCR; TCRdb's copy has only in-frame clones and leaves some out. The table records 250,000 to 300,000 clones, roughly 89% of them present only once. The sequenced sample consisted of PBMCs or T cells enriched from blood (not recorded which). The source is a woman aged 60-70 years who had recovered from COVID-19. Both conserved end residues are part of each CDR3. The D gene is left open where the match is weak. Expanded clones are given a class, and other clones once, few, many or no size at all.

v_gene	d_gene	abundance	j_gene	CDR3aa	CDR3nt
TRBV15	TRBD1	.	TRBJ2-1	CGDRGLGVSMNSSYNEQFF	TGTGGGGACAGGGGTTTGGGGGTTAGTATGAACAGCTCCTACAATGAGCAGTTCTTC
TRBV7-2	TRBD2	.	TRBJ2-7	CASSLGGGPAYEQYF	TGTGCCAGCAGCTTAGGGGGGGGACCGGCCTACGAGCAGTACTTC
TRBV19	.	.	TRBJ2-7	CASSIVSGSSYEQYF	TGTGCCAGTAGTATCGTTTCGGGGTCCTCCTACGAGCAGTACTTC
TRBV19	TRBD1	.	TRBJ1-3	CASSMDRGHGNTIYF	TGTGCCAGTAGTATGGACAGGGGGCACGGAAACACCATATATTTT
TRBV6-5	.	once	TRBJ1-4	CASSSKYNEKLFF	TGTGCCAGCTCCAGTAAATATAATGAAAAACTGTTTTTT
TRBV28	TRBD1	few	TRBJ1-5	CASSRSDRDNQPQHF	TGTGCCAGCAGCCGTTCCGACAGGGACAATCAGCCCCAGCATTTT
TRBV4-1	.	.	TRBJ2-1	CASSQIGVGALLYNEQFF	TGCGCCAGCAGCCAAATTGGCGTGGGAGCCTTACTCTACAATGAGCAGTTCTTC
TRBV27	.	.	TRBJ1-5	CASSYGGESGGQPQHF	TGTGCCAGCAGTTATGGGGGGGAATCCGGAGGTCAGCCCCAGCATTTT
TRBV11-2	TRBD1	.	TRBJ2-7	CASSQQGATYEQYF	TGTGCCAGCAGCCAACAGGGGGCCACCTACGAGCAGTACTTC
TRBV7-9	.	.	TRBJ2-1	CASSLAGAVYNEQFF	TGTGCCAGCAGCTTAGCGGGGGCCGTCTACAATGAGCAGTTCTTC
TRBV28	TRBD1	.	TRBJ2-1	CASRTTGYYSEQFF	TGTGCCAGCAGGACGACAGGGTACTACTCTGAGCAGTTCTTC
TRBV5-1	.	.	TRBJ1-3	CASSPDIRNTIYF	TGCGCCAGCAGCCCGGACATCAGAAACACCATATATTTT
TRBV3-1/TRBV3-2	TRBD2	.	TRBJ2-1	CASSLLAGGPVDEQFF	TGTGCCAGCAGCCTGCTAGCGGGAGGGCCGGTGGATGAGCAGTTCTTC
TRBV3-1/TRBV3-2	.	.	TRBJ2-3	CASSPPSLDTDTQYF	TGTGCCAGCAGCCCCCCAAGCCTCGACACAGATACGCAGTATTTT
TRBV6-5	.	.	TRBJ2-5	CASRDQHETQYF	TGTGCCAGCAGAGATCAACACGAGACCCAGTACTTC
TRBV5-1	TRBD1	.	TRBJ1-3	CASSLDRDRVSGNTIYF	TGCGCCAGCAGCTTGGACCGGGACAGGGTATCTGGAAACACCATATATTTT
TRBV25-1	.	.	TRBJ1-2	CASLQGSGYTF	TGTGCCAGCCTACAGGGTTCTGGCTACACCTTC
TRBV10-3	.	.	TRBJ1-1	CAITERAGDHTEAFF	TGTGCCATCACCGAGAGGGCAGGGGACCACACTGAAGCTTTCTTT
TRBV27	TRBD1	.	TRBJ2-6	CASSLRTGTRSGANVLTF	TGTGCCAGCAGTTTACGGACAGGGACCCGCTCTGGGGCCAACGTCCTGACTTTC
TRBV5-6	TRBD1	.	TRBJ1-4	CASSHDRVDEKLFF	TGTGCCAGCAGCCACGACAGGGTGGATGAAAAACTGTTTTTT
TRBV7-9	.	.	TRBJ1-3	CASSLISSGNTIYF	TGTGCCAGCAGCTTAATCAGCTCTGGAAACACCATATATTTT
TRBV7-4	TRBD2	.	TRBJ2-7	CASSLAPAGLEQYF	TGTGCCAGCAGCTTAGCGCCAGCGGGGCTCGAGCAGTACTTC
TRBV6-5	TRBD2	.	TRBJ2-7	CASRETSGSIYEQYF	TGTGCCAGCAGAGAGACTAGCGGGAGTATCTACGAGCAGTACTTC
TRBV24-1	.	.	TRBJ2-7	CATSDGDNYEQYF	TGTGCCACCAGTGATGGCGACAACTACGAGCAGTACTTC
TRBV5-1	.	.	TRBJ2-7	CASSSPGVAYEQYF	TGCGCCAGCAGCTCGCCAGGGGTTGCCTACGAGCAGTACTTC
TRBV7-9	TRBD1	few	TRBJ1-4	CASSSQGANEKLFF	TGTGCCAGCAGCTCCCAGGGGGCTAATGAAAAACTGTTTTTT
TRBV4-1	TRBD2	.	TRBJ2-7	CASSPRGLAGLGQYF	TGCGCCAGCAGCCCTCGTGGGCTAGCGGGCCTCGGGCAGTACTTC
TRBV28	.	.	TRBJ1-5	CASRTTGENQPQHF	TGTGCCAGCAGAACGACCGGGGAAAATCAGCCCCAGCATTTT
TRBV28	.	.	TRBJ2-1	CASSPGGPGNERFF	TGTGCCAGCAGCCCCGGGGGTCCGGGCAATGAGCGGTTCTTC
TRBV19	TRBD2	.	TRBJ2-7	CATKSGTHSYEQYF	TGTGCCACTAAAAGCGGGACTCACTCCTACGAGCAGTACTTC
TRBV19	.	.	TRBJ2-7	CASSAWGLQPYEQYF	TGTGCCAGTAGTGCCTGGGGGCTCCAACCCTACGAGCAGTACTTC
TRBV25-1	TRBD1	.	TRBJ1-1	CASSDPTGGVTEAFF	TGTGCCAGCAGTGACCCGACAGGGGGCGTCACTGAAGCTTTCTTT
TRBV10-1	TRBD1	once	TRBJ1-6	CASSDSGTVPSPLHF	TGCGCCAGCAGTGATTCCGGGACAGTGCCCTCACCCCTCCACTTT
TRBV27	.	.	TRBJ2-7	CASSPASSYEQYF	TGTGCCAGCAGTCCAGCTAGCTCCTACGAGCAGTACTTC
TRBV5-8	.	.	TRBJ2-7	CASSSEGYEQYF	TGTGCCAGCAGCTCCGAGGGCTACGAGCAGTACTTC
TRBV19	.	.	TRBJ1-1	CASSPQGMNTEAFF	TGTGCCAGTAGTCCGCAGGGGATGAACACTGAAGCTTTCTTT
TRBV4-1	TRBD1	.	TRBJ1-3	CASSRDRAGNTIYF	TGCGCCAGCAGCCGCGACAGGGCTGGAAACACCATATATTTT
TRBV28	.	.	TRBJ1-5	CASLGAANQPQHF	TGTGCCAGCTTGGGGGCGGCCAATCAGCCCCAGCATTTT
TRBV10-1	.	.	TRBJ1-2	CASSDRAGTGYTF	TGCGCCAGCAGTGACAGGGCCGGTACTGGCTACACCTTC
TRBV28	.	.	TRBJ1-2	CASSLTPSGNNYGYTF	TGTGCCAGCAGTTTAACCCCCTCGGGTAACAACTATGGCTACACCTTC
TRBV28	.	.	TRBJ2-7	CASSLESGLKREQYF	TGTGCCAGCAGTTTAGAGTCAGGGCTTAAGAGGGAGCAGTACTTC
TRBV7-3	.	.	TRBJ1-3	CASSFQGSTGNTIYF	TGTGCCAGCAGCTTCCAGGGCAGTACTGGAAACACCATATATTTT
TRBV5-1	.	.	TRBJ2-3	CASSLADSADTDTQYF	TGCGCCAGCAGCTTGGCGGACAGTGCCGACACAGATACGCAGTATTTT
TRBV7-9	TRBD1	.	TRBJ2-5	CASSSTGLETQYF	TGTGCCAGCAGCTCGACAGGGTTGGAGACCCAGTACTTC
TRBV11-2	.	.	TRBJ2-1	CASSLTSGPTYEQFF	TGTGCCAGCAGCTTAACGAGCGGTCCCACCTATGAGCAGTTCTTC
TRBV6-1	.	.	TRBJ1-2	CASSDAGNRTF	TGTGCCAGCAGTGATGCGGGGAATAGGACCTTC
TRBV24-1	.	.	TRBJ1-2	CATSLGYTF	TGTGCCACCAGTTTAGGCTACACCTTC
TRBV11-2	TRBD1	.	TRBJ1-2	CASSLDGQGGYTF	TGTGCCAGCAGCTTAGATGGACAGGGCGGCTACACCTTC
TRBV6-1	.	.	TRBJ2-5	CASSEVSEETQYF	TGTGCCAGCAGTGAAGTGTCAGAAGAGACCCAGTACTTC
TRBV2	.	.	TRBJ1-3	CASSESGNTIYF	TGTGCCAGCAGTGAGTCAGGAAACACCATATATTTT
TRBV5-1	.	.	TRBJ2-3	CASSPRGRGTDTQYF	TGCGCCAGCAGCCCCCGGGGCAGGGGAACAGATACGCAGTATTTT
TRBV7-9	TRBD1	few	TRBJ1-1	CASSRATGGANTEAFF	TGTGCCAGCAGCCGCGCAACAGGGGGCGCAAACACTGAAGCTTTCTTT
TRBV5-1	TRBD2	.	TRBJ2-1	CASSLGSGSRNEQFF	TGCGCCAGCAGCTTAGGGAGCGGGAGCAGGAATGAGCAGTTCTTC
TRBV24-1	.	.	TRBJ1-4	CATSAGQDEKLFF	TGTGCCACCAGTGCAGGGCAAGATGAAAAACTGTTTTTT
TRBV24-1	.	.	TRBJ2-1	CATSDLHRGFDNEQFF	TGTGCCACCAGTGATTTGCATCGGGGGTTTGATAATGAGCAGTTCTTC
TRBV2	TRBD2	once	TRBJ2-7	CASRTSGIYEQYF	TGTGCCAGCCGGACTAGCGGCATCTACGAGCAGTACTTC
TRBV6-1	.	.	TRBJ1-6	CASSEWGGDSPLHF	TGTGCCAGCAGTGAATGGGGGGGTGATTCACCCCTCCACTTT
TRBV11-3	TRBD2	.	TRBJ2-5	CASSHRDYTREETQYF	TGTGCCAGCAGCCATCGGGACTATACTAGAGAAGAGACCCAGTACTTC
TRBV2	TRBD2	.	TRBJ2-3	CASSVLAGVGDTQYF	TGTGCCAGCAGTGTGCTAGCGGGAGTGGGAGATACGCAGTATTTT